These 8 T cell receptor beta chains share one sample of origin, sequenced in a study of T cell repertoires in cytomegalovirus infection. Their target antigens are unknown. TCRdb recomputed calls from the reads with MiXCR, one row per CDR3 protein. This table holds 60,000 to 75,000 distinct CDR3 sequences, about 30% found once. Specimen: CD8+ T cells from cultured PBMCs, collected from culture after CMV antigen stimulation. These receptors came from a human donor in good health (CMV status not recorded). Some clones in this sample may be carry-over from other donors' samples.

This clonotype was seen ten or more times. The junction departs from germline at one end; a sequencing error may be responsible. The rearrangement uses TRBV11-2 and TRBJ2-3; D gene unclear. Germline V lookup: CDR1 SGHAT, CDR2 FQNNGV. The CDR3 covers 11 residues. CDR3 nucleotides: TGTGCCAGCACCTTATCAGATACGCAGTATTTT. This translates into CASTLSDTQYF.

V is TRBV27 and J is TRBJ1-1; TRBD1 agrees at 7 bases. The germline gives CDR1 MNHEY, CDR2 SMNVEV (reference sequence). Losses at the gene ends were 6 bases for V and 0 bases for J; bases not matched to a gene: 4. CDR3 length: 14 amino acids. CDR3 nucleotide sequence: TGTGCCAGCAGCCGGACAGGAGTGAACACTGAAGCTTTCTTT. This codes for CASSRTGVNTEAFF.

This clonotype was counted only a few times. The chain combines TRBV7-6 with TRBJ2-5, with TRBD1 matching 8 bases. Germline V gene data show CDR1 as SGHVS and CDR2 as FNYEAQ. Trimming at V came to 1 base and at J to 2 bases, leaving 9 bases not matched to a gene. This CDR3 spans 17 amino acids. CDR3 in amino acids: CASSLGIGTGGQETQYF. In DNA, the CDR3 is TGTGCCAGCAGCTTAGGGATTGGGACAGGCGGGCAAGAGACCCAGTACTTC.

The chain couples TRBV5-1 to TRBJ2-3; 14 bases map to TRBD2. V was clipped by 4 bases and J by 3 bases; unmatched bases: 4. The CDR3 is 16 amino acids. Germline loops: CDR1 SGHRS, CDR2 YFSETQ. The CDR3: CASSQGTSGRTDTQYF. Here the CDR3 DNA reads TGCGCCAGCAGCCAGGGGACTAGCGGGAGAACAGATACGCAGTATTTT.

V and J are TRBV7-9 and TRBJ2-1; 8 nucleotides line up with TRBD1. Per the germline V gene, CDR1 is SEHNR and CDR2 is FQNEAQ (reference sequence). V trimming: 3 bases; J trimming: 5 bases; junction bases outside the gene matches: 0. The CDR3 covers 13 residues. DNA of the CDR3: TGTGCCAGCAGCTTGGACAGGGACAATGAGCAGTTCTTC. The encoded protein is CASSLDRDNEQFF.

A note on this clonotype: Relative to the germline gene, one junction end is altered; a read error may explain this. The chain combines TRBV15 with TRBJ2-1; weak D call: TRBD2 (6 bases). The germline V gene has CDR1 LNHNV and CDR2 YYDKDF (reference sequence). The CDR3 runs to 17 residues. CDR3 sequence (DNA): TGTACCACCAGCAGAGACCGAGTCGGGGAGGCACACAATGAGCAGTTCTTC. This translates into CTTSRDRVGEAHNEQFF.

V is TRBV5-1 and J is TRBJ2-7; the match to TRBD1 covers 9 bases. Germline trimming cut 0 bases from V and 1 base from J; bases unmatched to any gene: 5. This CDR3 has 16 amino acids. Per the germline V gene, CDR1 is SGHRS and CDR2 is YFSETQ. CDR3 DNA: TGCGCCAGCAGCTTGGACGGGACAGGGAGGTCCTACGAGCAGTACTTC. This encodes CASSLDGTGRSYEQYF. The full variable domain, rest sourced from reference TRBV5-1 and TRBJ2-7, is KAGVTQTPRYLIKTRGQQVTLSCSPISGHRSVSWYQQTPGQGLQFLFEYFSETQRNKGNFPGRFSGRQFSNSRSEMNVSTLELGDSALYLCASSLDGTGRSYEQYFGPGTRLTVT.

This clonotype was observed a few times. This chain joins TRBV9 and TRBJ2-3, with TRBD2 matching over 11 bases. After removal of 4 bases from V and 4 bases from J, the junction contained 8 bases not matched to a gene. CDR1 and CDR2 from the germline V gene are SGDLS and YYNGEE. This CDR3 is 16 amino acids long. The CDR3 coding sequence is TGTGCCAGCAGCCTAATAGCGGGAGGGCCCTCAGATACGCAGTATTTT. This encodes CASSLIAGGPSDTQYF.